Listed below are T cell receptor beta chains from one sample, sequenced in a study of monozygotic twins with cystic fibrosis. Assay: immunoSEQ multiplex PCR; the TCRdb copy retains only in-frame clones and omits some. The sample lists around 9,100 clones, 98% occurring once. Sequencing was performed on blood. The receptors come from a girl aged 2 to 10 with cystic fibrosis. CDR3s include the opening cysteine and the closing phenylalanine or tryptophan. A D gene is named only where the DNA matches it firmly. The size entry is marked missing in some rows and otherwise reads once, few, many or a size class.

TRBJ2-3 | TRBD2 | once | TRBV5-1 | TGCGCCAGCAGCCCGAGACTAGCCACAGATACGCAGTATTTT | CASSPRLATDTQYF
TRBJ1-1 | . | . | TRBV30 | TGTGCCTGTCCCCCAGGGACGGGGGGTACTGAAGCTTTCTTT | CACPPGTGGTEAFF
TRBJ2-2 | . | . | TRBV5-4 | TGTGCCAGCAGCTTCCCGGGACAGAACACCGGGGAGCTGTTTTTT | CASSFPGQNTGELFF
TRBJ1-2 | . | . | TRBV6-5 | TGTGCCAGCAGTATAGTGGGGACGTATGGCTACACCTTC | CASSIVGTYGYTF
TRBJ2-5 | TRBD1 | . | TRBV10-3 | TGTGCCACACAGGGGGGAGGAGAGACCCAGTACTTC | CATQGGGETQYF
TRBJ1-1 | . | . | TRBV28 | TGTGCCAGCAGCCTTCTTGGGGGGCCCCTGGGCACTGAAGCTTTCTTT | CASSLLGGPLGTEAFF
TRBJ2-5 | TRBD2 | . | TRBV2 | TGTGCCAGCAGTGAAACCGGGACTATAGGCAAGACCCAGTACTTC | CASSETGTIGKTQYF
TRBJ1-2 | . | . | TRBV6-6 | TGTGCCAGCAGTTACGGCTGGGGGGTCGGTGGCTACACCTTC | CASSYGWGVGGYTF
TRBJ1-1 | TRBD1 | . | TRBV7-2 | TGTGCCAGCAGGTTTACAGGGGTAACTGAAGCTTTCTTT | CASRFTGVTEAFF
TRBJ2-6 | . | . | TRBV6-5 | TGTGCCAGCAGTTTCATTGGGTCTGGGGCCAACGTCCTGACTTTC | CASSFIGSGANVLTF
TRBJ1-5 | . | . | TRBV19 | TGTGCCAGTAGTATCGTCGGGGGTGGCAATCAGCCCCAGCATTTT | CASSIVGGGNQPQHF
TRBJ2-7 | . | once | TRBV12-1 | TGTGCCAGCAGCGTTAATAGCGGGACTTCCTACGAGCAGTACTTC | CASSVNSGTSYEQYF
TRBJ2-2 | . | . | TRBV6-6 | TGTGCCAGCAGTTTTCTCCGGGACTCCACCGGGGAGCTGTTTTTT | CASSFLRDSTGELFF
TRBJ1-2 | . | . | TRBV28 | TGTGCCAGCAGTTCGTCCCGGGGCAGCAAAGACAGCTACACCTTC | CASSSSRGSKDSYTF
TRBJ2-7 | TRBD1 | . | TRBV14 | TGTGCCAGCAGCCTTGGACAGGGCTACGAGCAGTACTTC | CASSLGQGYEQYF
TRBJ1-1 | TRBD1 | . | TRBV5-1 | TGCGCCAGCAGCTTGGACAGGGGGACGACTGAAGCTTTCTTT | CASSLDRGTTEAFF
TRBJ2-7 | TRBD2 | . | TRBV7-2 | TGTGCCAGCAGCTTCACTAGCGGGACTCTCTCCTACGAGCAGTACTTC | CASSFTSGTLSYEQYF
TRBJ2-5 | TRBD2 | . | TRBV7-6 | TGTGCCAGCACCGAAAGGAGTAGCGGGAGCGTAGGAGAAGAGACCCAGTACTTC | CASTERSSGSVGEETQYF
TRBJ2-6 | . | . | TRBV5-4 | TGTGCCAGCAGCGTGCCTAACCGGGGAGGGGCCAACGTCCTGACTTTC | CASSVPNRGGANVLTF
TRBJ2-3 | TRBD2 | . | TRBV4-2 | TGTGCCAGCAGCCCCAAGACGGGACTAGCGGGAGAGGATACGCAGTATTTT | CASSPKTGLAGEDTQYF
TRBJ1-6 | TRBD1 | once | TRBV6-5 | TGTGCCAGCAGTTGGGACAGGGGGAGCGGTAATTCACCCCTCCACTTT | CASSWDRGSGNSPLHF
TRBJ2-7 | . | . | TRBV19 | TGTGCCAGTAGTATGGACAGAGGGCCGGGACCCTACGAGCAGTACTTC | CASSMDRGPGPYEQYF